These 25 T cell receptor beta chains share one sample of origin, sequenced in a study of blood T cell repertoires in COVID-19 (dated by TCRdb to 2020 to 2021). The library was produced with the immunoSEQ multiplex PCR assay. TCRdb holds this immuneACCESS table with in-frame rearrangements only. Some clones are missing; in checked studies, unresolved V genes explain under half, and the rest has no known cause. The sample table shows roughly 480,000 clones, and about 91% are seen once. The ten largest clones represent roughly 0.9% of the sample. The sequenced sample was peripheral blood. All receptors come from a young man with COVID-19, enrolled during active disease.

The sample holds one count of this clone. The chain joins TRBV18 to TRBJ1-6; 9 nucleotides agree with TRBD1. Trimming took 6 bases from V and 0 from J; bases not matched to a gene: 9. Germline V gene data show CDR1 as KGHSH and CDR2 as LQKENI. This CDR3 has 18 residues. CDR3 sequence (DNA): TGTGCCAGCTCCCAACAGGGGGCGATTAGCTCCTATAATTCACCCCTCCACTTT. This gives the protein CASSQQGAISSYNSPLHF.

CDR3 amino acids: CASSQDVGGGPDEKLFF. CDR3 in DNA: TGTGCCAGCAGCCAAGATGTTGGTGGGGGCCCGGATGAAAAACTGTTTTTT. This sequence joins TRBV14 and TRBJ1-4; possible D gene TRBD1, 6 bases. The CDR3 loop spans 17 amino acids. CDR1 and CDR2 (germline): SGHDN, FVKESK. The V and J ends lost 0 bases and 6 bases respectively, with 17 bases between them. Variable domain in full (rest from reference TRBV14 and TRBJ1-4): EAGVTQFPSHSVIEKGQTVTLRCDPISGHDNLYWYRRVMGKEIKFLLHFVKESKQDESGMPNNRFLAERTGGTYSTLKVQPAELEDSGVYFCASSQDVGGGPDEKLFFGSGTQLSVL.

The chain employs TRBV4-1 and TRBJ1-2, with 8 bases that match TRBD1. J gave up 3 bases and V 0 bases, and 6 bases lay outside the gene matches. Germline assignment: CDR1 MGHRA and CDR2 YSYEKL. The CDR3 contains 16 residues. CDR3 sequence: CASSQDGNRGDYGYTF. The CDR3, as DNA: TGCGCCAGCAGCCAAGATGGGAACAGGGGGGACTATGGCTACACCTTC.

This clone was observed a single time. The chain carries TRBV9 and TRBJ2-7; 7 bases align to TRBD2. Trimming cost V 3 bases and J 2 bases; bases outside gene matches: 11. The germline V gene has CDR1 SGDLS and CDR2 YYNGEE. This CDR3 has 16 amino acids. CDR3 protein: CASSGKTSSMAYEQYF. CDR3 bases: TGTGCCAGCAGCGGTAAGACTAGCTCCATGGCCTACGAGCAGTACTTC. Filled out from reference TRBV9 and TRBJ2-7, the complete variable domain reads DSGVTQTPKHLITATGQRVTLRCSPRSGDLSVYWYQQSLDQGLQFLIQYYNGEERAKGNILERFSAQQFPDLHSELNLSSLELGDSALYFCASSGKTSSMAYEQYFGPGTRLTVT.

The chain is built from TRBV13 and TRBJ2-5, with TRBD2 matching 12 bases. The V segment lost 0 bases and the J segment 7 bases; nucleotides outside the gene matches: 9. Germline V gene lookup returns CDR1 PRHDT and CDR2 FYEKMQ (reference sequence). CDR3 size: 17 residues. The CDR3: CASSLGRTSGDPGTQYF. The CDR3 nucleotides read TGTGCCAGCAGCTTAGGCCGGACTAGCGGGGATCCGGGGACCCAGTACTTC.

This chain joins TRBV7-9 and TRBJ1-5; 7 bases are a match to TRBD1. There are 17 residues in the CDR3. J lost 9 bases, V lost 0 bases, and 14 bases had no gene match. CDR1 is SEHNR, CDR2 FQNEAQ, per germline (reference sequence). The CDR3 bases are TGTGCCAGCAGCTTAGCCCTCAAAGAGACAGGGCTCCGGCCCCAGCATTTT. Its protein product is CASSLALKETGLRPQHF.

The chain uses TRBV18 and TRBJ1-5; perhaps TRBD1 as D (5 bases). The CDR3 spans 17 residues. Trimming cost V 0 bases and J 0 bases, with 12 bases left between them. Germline CDR1 is KGHSH and CDR2 is LQKENI. The CDR3 region has the DNA TGTGCCAGCTCACCACCCCCGGGAGGGGATAGCAATCAGCCCCAGCATTTT. It specifies CASSPPPGGDSNQPQHF.

This clone was seen only once. This sequence joins TRBV2 and TRBJ1-2, with 8 bases that match TRBD1. The length of the CDR3 is 15 residues. V dropped 6 bases and J dropped 4; count of bases not matched to a gene: 10. Germline CDR1 SNHLY, CDR2 FYNNEI. CDR3 region: CASRTGTGGGYGYTF. The CDR3 coding sequence is TGTGCCAGCAGGACGGGGACAGGAGGGGGCTATGGCTACACCTTC.

V is TRBV13 and J is TRBJ2-1, with D tentatively TRBD1 (6 bases). Trimming pared 5 bases from V and 6 bases from J, leaving 11 bases between. Per germline, CDR1 PRHDT and CDR2 FYEKMQ (reference sequence). This CDR3 comprises 13 residues. The CDR3 sequence is CASSPRGGNEQFF. As DNA, the CDR3 is TGTGCCAGCAGCCCGAGAGGGGGCAATGAGCAGTTCTTC.

The chain couples TRBV30 to TRBJ1-1; weak D call: TRBD1 (6 bases). The germline V gene encodes CDR1 GTSNPN and CDR2 SVGIG (reference sequence). Trimming shortened V by 2 bases and J by 3 bases, and 16 bases separated the two germline ends. This CDR3 is 15 amino acids long. The CDR3 bases are TGTGCCTGGAGTTTTAACAGGGTTAGGGACACTGAAGCTTTCTTT. This encodes CAWSFNRVRDTEAFF.

The chain has TRBV27 and TRBJ2-7, with D perhaps TRBD2 (6 bases). V lost 1 base and J 4 bases, leaving 14 bases between the germline ends. CDR1 is MNHEY, CDR2 SMNVEV, per germline (reference sequence). The CDR3 spans 15 residues. The CDR3 loop reads CASSLFPGLPYEQYF. CDR3 nucleotides: TGTGCCAGCAGTTTATTTCCGGGACTGCCTTACGAGCAGTACTTC.

The chain joins TRBV2 to TRBJ2-2, with 7 bases lining up with TRBD1. After removal of 0 bases from V and 2 bases from J, the junction contained 6 bases not matched to a gene. The CDR3 length is 17 residues. The germline gives CDR1 SNHLY, CDR2 FYNNEI. CDR3 sequence reads: CASSEALTGVNTGELFF. As DNA, the CDR3 is TGTGCCAGCAGTGAAGCGCTTACAGGGGTCAACACCGGGGAGCTGTTTTTT.

This clone was recorded only once. J is TRBJ2-3 and V is TRBV7-9; D call uncertain. V was shortened by 1 base and J by 4 bases, with 6 bases between the two germline ends. Germline V gene data show CDR1 as SEHNR and CDR2 as FQNEAQ (reference sequence). The CDR3 is 13 amino acids. As DNA, the CDR3 is TGTGCCAGCAGCTTAGAATATTCAGATACGCAGTATTTT. Its translation: CASSLEYSDTQYF.

This chain links TRBV7-8 with TRBJ1-1; D gene unclear. V lost 2 bases to trimming and J lost 1 base, with 8 bases between them. Germline V gives CDR1 SGHVS, CDR2 FQNEAQ. The CDR3 is made up of 14 amino acids. This chain's CDR3 is CASSLREGNTEAFF. CDR3 nucleotide sequence: TGTGCCAGCAGCTTAAGGGAGGGGAACACTGAAGCTTTCTTT.

The rearrangement uses TRBV15 and TRBJ1-4, with no clear D. The ends were cut back, 1 base at V and 0 bases at J, with 9 bases in the middle. This CDR3 spans 16 amino acids. Germline assignment: CDR1 LNHNV and CDR2 YYDKDF (reference sequence). CDR3 in DNA: TGTGCCACCAGCAGAGTTTACGGGGCAACTAATGAAAAACTGTTTTTT. This codes for CATSRVYGATNEKLFF. The full variable domain, in which reference TRBV15 and TRBJ1-4 provide the parts outside the CDR3, is DAMVIQNPRYQVTQFGKPVTLSCSQTLNHNVMYWYQQKSSQAPKLLFHYYDKDFNNEADTPDNFQSRRPNTSFCFLDIRSPGLGDTAMYLCATSRVYGATNEKLFFGSGTQLSVL.

The chain has TRBV7-6 and TRBJ2-7; 13 nucleotides match TRBD2. V gave up 0 bases and J gave up 5 bases; unmatched junction bases: 4. Germline V gives CDR1 SGHVS, CDR2 FNYEAQ. The CDR3 has 16 amino acids. Here the CDR3 reads CASSLAGLAGSHEQYF. The CDR3 DNA is TGTGCCAGCAGCTTAGCGGGACTAGCGGGATCGCACGAGCAGTACTTC.

Written as DNA, the CDR3 is TGTGCCAGCTCACGGGGGGACAATGAAAAACTGTTTTTT. Protein product: CASSRGDNEKLFF. The V call is TRBV18, the J call TRBJ1-4, with D maybe TRBD1 (5 bases). V was trimmed by 4 bases and J by 5 bases, leaving 8 bases between them. The CDR3 consists of 13 residues. The germline gives CDR1 KGHSH, CDR2 LQKENI.

This clone is a singleton in its sample. V usage is TRBV18 and J usage is TRBJ2-6; TRBD1 aligns across 9 bases. CDR1 KGHSH and CDR2 LQKENI come from the germline V gene. This CDR3 spans 18 amino acids. The V segment lost 4 bases and the J segment 2 bases; nucleotides outside the gene matches: 9. DNA for the CDR3: TGTGCCAGCTCACGAACTCGGGACAGGGTTACTGGGGCCAACGTCCTGACTTTC. It translates to CASSRTRDRVTGANVLTF.

The V call is TRBV5-8, the J call TRBJ1-2; D gene ambiguous. Deletions cut 3 bases from V and 3 bases from J, with 6 bases between. The CDR3 consists of 12 residues. Germline assignment: CDR1 SGHTS and CDR2 YDEGEE. The CDR3 nucleotides are TGTGCCAGCAGCTACAGAGACTATGGCTACACCTTC. Translation: CASSYRDYGYTF.

The rearrangement links TRBV7-9 to TRBJ2-7; TRBD1 matches 7 bases. Trimming at V came to 5 bases and at J to 5 bases, leaving 3 bases not matched to a gene. This CDR3 contains 12 residues. The germline V gene encodes CDR1 SEHNR and CDR2 FQNEAQ (reference sequence). Here the CDR3 DNA reads TGTGCCAGCAGCAACACAGGGGACGAGCAGTACTTC. Protein product: CASSNTGDEQYF.

This clone showed up just once. The chain has TRBV18 and TRBJ2-2, with 7 bases fitting TRBD1. The CDR3 covers 15 residues. In germline, CDR1 is KGHSH, CDR2 LQKENI. The V segment lost 4 bases and the J segment 5 bases; nucleotides outside the gene matches: 7. CDR3 region: CASSLPGQLTGELFF. CDR3 DNA sequence: TGTGCCAGCTCACTCCCGGGACAGCTAACCGGGGAGCTGTTTTTT.

The chain joins TRBV2 to TRBJ2-1; 8 positions match TRBD2. The CDR3 sequence is 16 residues long. Per germline, CDR1 SNHLY and CDR2 FYNNEI. V trimming: 4 bases; J trimming: 5 bases; junction bases outside the gene matches: 10. The chain's CDR3 is CASSAHSSGENNEQFF. The CDR3 bases are TGTGCCAGCAGTGCCCATAGTAGCGGGGAAAACAATGAGCAGTTCTTC.

The chain combines TRBV15 with TRBJ2-3; D possibly corresponds to TRBD2 (7 bases). CDR1 is LNHNV, CDR2 YYDKDF, per germline (reference sequence). This CDR3 comprises 17 residues. The V end was cut by 1 base, the J end by 8 bases, with 22 bases between. CDR3 amino acids: CATSRGGQAGAVGTQYF. DNA of the CDR3: TGTGCCACCAGCAGAGGGGGGCAGGCGGGAGCCGTGGGTACGCAGTATTTT.

The V call is TRBV19, the J call TRBJ1-1; D is possibly TRBD1 (6 bases). The germline CDR1 and CDR2 sequences are LNHDA and SQIVND (reference sequence). The CDR3 runs to 14 residues. V was shortened by 5 bases and J by 3 bases, with 13 bases between the two germline ends. The CDR3 loop reads CASSHTGRDTEAFF. The CDR3 nucleotides read TGTGCCAGTAGTCACACAGGGCGTGACACTGAAGCTTTCTTT.

Regarding this clone: The sample has other DNA sequences that encode this CDR3 too. The chain joins TRBV3-1 (or the pseudogene TRBV3-2) to TRBJ1-5; D not resolved. Germline V CDR1 and CDR2: LGHDT, YNNKEL (reference sequence). CDR3 length equals 14 residues. The V gene lost 1 base and the J gene lost 2 bases, with 6 bases spanning the gap. The CDR3 is CASSQGTGNQPQHF. CDR3 sequence (DNA): TGTGCCAGCAGCCAAGGTACAGGCAATCAGCCCCAGCATTTT.